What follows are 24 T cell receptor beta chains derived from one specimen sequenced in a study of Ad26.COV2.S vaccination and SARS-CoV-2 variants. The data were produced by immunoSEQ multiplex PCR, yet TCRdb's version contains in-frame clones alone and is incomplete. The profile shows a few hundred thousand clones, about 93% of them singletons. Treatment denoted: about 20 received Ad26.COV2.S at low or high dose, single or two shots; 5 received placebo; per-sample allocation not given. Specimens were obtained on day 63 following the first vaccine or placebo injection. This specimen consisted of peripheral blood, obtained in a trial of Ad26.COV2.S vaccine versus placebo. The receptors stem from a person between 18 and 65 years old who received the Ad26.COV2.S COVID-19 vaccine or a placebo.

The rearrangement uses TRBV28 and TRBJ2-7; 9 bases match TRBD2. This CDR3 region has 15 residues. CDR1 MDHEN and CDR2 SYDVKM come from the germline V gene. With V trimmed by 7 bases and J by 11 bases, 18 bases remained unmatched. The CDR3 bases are TGTGCCAGCACTCAAGGGGTCGATAGCGGGAGAGAGAAGTACTTC. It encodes CASTQGVDSGREKYF.

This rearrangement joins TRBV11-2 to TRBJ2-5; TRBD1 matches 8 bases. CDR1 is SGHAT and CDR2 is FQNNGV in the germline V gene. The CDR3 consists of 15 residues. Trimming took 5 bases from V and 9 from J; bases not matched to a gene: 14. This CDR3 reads CASSGIRGRVGSQYF. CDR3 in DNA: TGTGCCAGCAGCGGAATCAGGGGGCGCGTTGGGTCCCAGTACTTC.

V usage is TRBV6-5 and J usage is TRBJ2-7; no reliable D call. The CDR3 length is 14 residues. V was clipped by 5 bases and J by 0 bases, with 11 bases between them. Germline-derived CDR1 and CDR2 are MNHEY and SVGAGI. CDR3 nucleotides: TGTGCCAGCAGTCCGGTGGAGAGCTCCTACGAGCAGTACTTC. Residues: CASSPVESSYEQYF.

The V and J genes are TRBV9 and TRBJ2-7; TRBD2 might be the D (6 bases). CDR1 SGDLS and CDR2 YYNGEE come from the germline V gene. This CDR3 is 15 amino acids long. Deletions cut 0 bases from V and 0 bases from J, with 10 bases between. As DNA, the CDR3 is TGTGCCAGCAGCGTAGCTTCTAGCGTCTCCTACGAGCAGTACTTC. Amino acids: CASSVASSVSYEQYF.

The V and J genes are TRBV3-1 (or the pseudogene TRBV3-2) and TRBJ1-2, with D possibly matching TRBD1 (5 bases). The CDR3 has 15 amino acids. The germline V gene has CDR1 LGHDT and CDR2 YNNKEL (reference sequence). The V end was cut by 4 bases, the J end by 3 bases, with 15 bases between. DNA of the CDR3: TGTGCCAGCAGCCGCGTCCGCCGGGGGGACTATGGCTACACCTTC. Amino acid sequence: CASSRVRRGDYGYTF.

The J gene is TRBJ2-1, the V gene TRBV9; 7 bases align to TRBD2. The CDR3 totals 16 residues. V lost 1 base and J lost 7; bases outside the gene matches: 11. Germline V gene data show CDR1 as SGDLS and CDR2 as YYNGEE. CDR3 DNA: TGTGCCAGCAGCGTACAGGGCGGGAGAGGCCCTAATGAGCAGTTCTTC. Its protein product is CASSVQGGRGPNEQFF.

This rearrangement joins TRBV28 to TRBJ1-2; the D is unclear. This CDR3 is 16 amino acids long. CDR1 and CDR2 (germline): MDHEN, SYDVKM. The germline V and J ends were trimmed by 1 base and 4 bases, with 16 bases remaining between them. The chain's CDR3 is CASSLYRPDLGYGYTF. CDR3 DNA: TGTGCCAGCAGTTTATATCGCCCCGACCTAGGCTATGGCTACACCTTC.

CDR3 nucleotide sequence: TGTGCCACCAGTGACCCTGTTGCGGGATGGGGGGTCTACGAGCAGTACTTC. It is translated as CATSDPVAGWGVYEQYF. The chain has TRBV24-1 and TRBJ2-7; D perhaps matches TRBD2 (6 bases). The V and J ends lost 4 bases and 3 bases respectively, with 21 bases between them. The germline V gene encodes CDR1 KGHDR and CDR2 SFDVKD. This CDR3 region has 17 residues.

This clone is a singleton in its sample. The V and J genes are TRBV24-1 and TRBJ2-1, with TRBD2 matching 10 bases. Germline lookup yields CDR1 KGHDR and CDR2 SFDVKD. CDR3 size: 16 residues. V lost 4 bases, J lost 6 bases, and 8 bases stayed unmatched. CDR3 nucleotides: TGTGCCACCAGTGACCGGAGCGGGAGGGCCCTCAATGAGCAGTTCTTC. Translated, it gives CATSDRSGRALNEQFF.

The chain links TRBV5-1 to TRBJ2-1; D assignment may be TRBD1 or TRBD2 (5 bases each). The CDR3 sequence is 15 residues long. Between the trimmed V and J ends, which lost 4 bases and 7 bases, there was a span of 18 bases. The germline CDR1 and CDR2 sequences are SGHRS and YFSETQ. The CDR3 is CASSPPGLGQNEQFF. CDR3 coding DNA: TGCGCCAGCAGCCCCCCGGGGCTAGGTCAGAATGAGCAGTTCTTC.

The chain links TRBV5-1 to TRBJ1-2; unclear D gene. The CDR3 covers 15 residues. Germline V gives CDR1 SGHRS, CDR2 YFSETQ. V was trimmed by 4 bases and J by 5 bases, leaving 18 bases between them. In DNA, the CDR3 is TGCGCCAGCAGCGCCTCGGGGAAGGCCGTGTATGGCTACACCTTC. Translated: CASSASGKAVYGYTF.

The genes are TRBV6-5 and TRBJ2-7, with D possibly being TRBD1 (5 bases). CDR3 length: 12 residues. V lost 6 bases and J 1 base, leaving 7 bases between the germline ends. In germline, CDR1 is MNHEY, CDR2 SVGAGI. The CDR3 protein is CASRAGSYEQYF. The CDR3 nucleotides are TGTGCCAGCAGAGCAGGGTCCTACGAGCAGTACTTC.

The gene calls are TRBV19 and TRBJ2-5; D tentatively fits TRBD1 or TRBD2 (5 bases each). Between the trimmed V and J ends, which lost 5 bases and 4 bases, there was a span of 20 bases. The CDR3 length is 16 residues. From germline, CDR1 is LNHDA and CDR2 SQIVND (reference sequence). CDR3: CASSAPSTGTLETQYF. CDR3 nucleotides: TGTGCCAGTAGTGCCCCCTCCACGGGGACCTTAGAGACCCAGTACTTC.

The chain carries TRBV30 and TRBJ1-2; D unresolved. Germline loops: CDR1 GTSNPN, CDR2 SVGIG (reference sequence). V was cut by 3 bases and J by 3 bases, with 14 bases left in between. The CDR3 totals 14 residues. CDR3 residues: CAWSSAGRDYGYTF. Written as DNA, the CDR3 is TGTGCCTGGAGCTCGGCCGGGAGAGACTATGGCTACACCTTC.

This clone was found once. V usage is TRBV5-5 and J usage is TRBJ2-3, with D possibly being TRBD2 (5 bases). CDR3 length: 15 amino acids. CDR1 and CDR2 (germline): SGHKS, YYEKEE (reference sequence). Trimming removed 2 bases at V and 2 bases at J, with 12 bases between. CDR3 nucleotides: TGTGCCAGCAGCTTAGTTGGCGGGTTCACAGATACGCAGTATTTT. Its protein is CASSLVGGFTDTQYF.

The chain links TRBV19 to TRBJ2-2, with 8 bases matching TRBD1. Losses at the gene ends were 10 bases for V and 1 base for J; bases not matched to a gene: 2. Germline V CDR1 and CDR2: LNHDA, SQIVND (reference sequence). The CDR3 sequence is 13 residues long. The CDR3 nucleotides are TGTGCCACCGGGACAGGGAACACCGGGGAGCTGTTTTTT. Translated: CATGTGNTGELFF.

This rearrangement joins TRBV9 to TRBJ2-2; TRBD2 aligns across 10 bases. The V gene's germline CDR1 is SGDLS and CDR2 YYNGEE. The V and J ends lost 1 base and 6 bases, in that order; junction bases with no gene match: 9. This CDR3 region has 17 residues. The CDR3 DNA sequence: TGTGCCAGCAGCGTAAGGCTAGCGGGAGTCCTCGCCGGGGAGCTGTTTTTT. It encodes CASSVRLAGVLAGELFF.

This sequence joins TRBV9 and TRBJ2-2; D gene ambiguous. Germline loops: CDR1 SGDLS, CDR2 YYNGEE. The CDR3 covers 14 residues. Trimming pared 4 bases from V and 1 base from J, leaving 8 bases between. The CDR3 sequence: CASSLLMNTGELFF. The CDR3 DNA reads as TGTGCCAGCAGCCTTTTGATGAACACCGGGGAGCTGTTTTTT. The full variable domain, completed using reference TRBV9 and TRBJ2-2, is DSGVTQTPKHLITATGQRVTLRCSPRSGDLSVYWYQQSLDQGLQFLIQYYNGEERAKGNILERFSAQQFPDLHSELNLSSLELGDSALYFCASSLLMNTGELFFGEGSRLTVL.

The CDR3 is CASSLDGLAGGPDEQYF. The CDR3 bases are TGTGCCAGCAGCTTAGACGGACTAGCGGGAGGGCCCGACGAGCAGTACTTC. The chain joins TRBV7-9 to TRBJ2-7, with 15 bases matching TRBD2. This CDR3 contains 17 residues. The germline V gene encodes CDR1 SEHNR and CDR2 FQNEAQ (reference sequence). The trim removed 1 base at V and 5 bases at J, leaving 6 bases unmatched.

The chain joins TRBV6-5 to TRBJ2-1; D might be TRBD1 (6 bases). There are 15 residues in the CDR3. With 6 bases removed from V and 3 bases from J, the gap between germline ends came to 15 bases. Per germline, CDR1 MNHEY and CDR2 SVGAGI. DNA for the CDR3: TGTGCCAGCAGCCAGTTACAGGGATACTACAATGAGCAGTTCTTC. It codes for CASSQLQGYYNEQFF.

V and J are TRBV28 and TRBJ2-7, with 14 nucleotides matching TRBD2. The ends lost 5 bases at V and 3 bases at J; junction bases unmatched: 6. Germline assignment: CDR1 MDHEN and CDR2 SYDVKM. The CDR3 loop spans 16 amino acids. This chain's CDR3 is CASSPGTSGSFYEQYF. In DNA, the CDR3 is TGTGCCAGCAGTCCTGGGACTAGCGGGAGCTTCTACGAGCAGTACTTC.

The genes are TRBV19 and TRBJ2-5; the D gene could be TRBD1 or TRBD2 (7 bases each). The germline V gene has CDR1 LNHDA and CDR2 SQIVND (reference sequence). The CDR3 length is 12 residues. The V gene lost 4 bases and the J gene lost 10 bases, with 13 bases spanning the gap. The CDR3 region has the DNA TGTGCCAGTAGTACCCCAGGGGGGGGCCAGTACTTC. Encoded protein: CASSTPGGGQYF.

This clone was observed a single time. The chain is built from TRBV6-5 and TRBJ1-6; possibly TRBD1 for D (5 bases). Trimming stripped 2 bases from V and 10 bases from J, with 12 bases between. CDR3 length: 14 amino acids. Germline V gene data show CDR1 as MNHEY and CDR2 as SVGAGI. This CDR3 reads CASSYRRVWSPLHF. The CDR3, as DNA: TGTGCCAGCAGTTACCGCAGGGTATGGTCACCCCTCCACTTT.

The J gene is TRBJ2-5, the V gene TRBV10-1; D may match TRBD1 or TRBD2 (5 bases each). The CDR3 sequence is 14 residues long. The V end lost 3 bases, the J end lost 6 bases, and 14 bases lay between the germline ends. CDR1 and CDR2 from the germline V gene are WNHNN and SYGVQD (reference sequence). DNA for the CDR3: TGCGCCAGCAGTGATCCGGGACCAGGAAAGACCCAGTACTTC. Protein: CASSDPGPGKTQYF.